The present T cell receptor (beta chain) was sequenced within a study of T cell responses to AZD1222 COVID-19 vaccine. The method was immunoSEQ multiplex PCR; TCRdb's version includes in-frame clones alone and lacks a portion of them. The sample contains fewer than 200,000 clones, approximately 90% of which appear only once. This CDR3 is built from 14 residues. Germline V CDR1 and CDR2: SGDLS, YYNGEE. With V trimmed by 1 base and J by 4 bases, 4 bases remained unmatched. The receptor was derived from an adult in good health. The chain couples TRBV9 to TRBJ2-7; 8 positions match TRBD2. The sample in question was peripheral blood, obtained on day 0 of MenACWY control vaccination. The CDR3 loop is CASSVREGMYEQYF. CDR3 in DNA: TGTGCCAGCAGCGTACGGGAGGGGATGTACGAGCAGTACTTC.